This T cell receptor beta chain was retrieved from a study of blood T cell repertoires in COVID-19. Study-level background: PBMCs, B-cell-depleted T cells, or T cells were the source of the cDNA or gDNA that made up the material.

Per the study methods: Quantification of nucleated cells was approximated via reference gene primer amplification. The method was immunoSEQ multiplex PCR; TCRdb's version includes in-frame clones alone and lacks a portion of them. V and J calls and clone size are as listed in that table; D and trimming were resolved from the DNA. This sample has 95,000 to 100,000 clones; over 75% occur once, and the top ten carry around a tenth. J gave up 1 base and V 2 bases, and 6 bases lay outside the gene matches. The CDR3 contains 16 residues. Germline CDR1 reads MDHEN; CDR2 reads SYDVKM. The gene calls are TRBV28 and TRBJ2-7; 9 bases are a match to TRBD2. This TCR was recovered from a woman in her twenties or thirties with acute or convalescent COVID-19. The sample consisted of peripheral blood. CDR3 residues: CASSLDLAGVSYEQYF. The CDR3 DNA sequence: TGTGCCAGCAGTTTAGACTTAGCGGGGGTTTCCTACGAGCAGTACTTC.